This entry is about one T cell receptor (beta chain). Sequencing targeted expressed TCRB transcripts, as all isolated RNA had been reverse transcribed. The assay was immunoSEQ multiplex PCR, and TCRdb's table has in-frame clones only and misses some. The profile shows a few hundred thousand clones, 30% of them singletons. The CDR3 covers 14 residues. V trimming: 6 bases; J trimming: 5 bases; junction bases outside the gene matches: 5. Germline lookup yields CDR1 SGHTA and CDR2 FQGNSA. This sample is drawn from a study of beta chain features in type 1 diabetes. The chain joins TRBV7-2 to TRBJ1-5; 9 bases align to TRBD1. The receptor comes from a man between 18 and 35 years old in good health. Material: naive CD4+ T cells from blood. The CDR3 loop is CASRLGQGYQPQHF. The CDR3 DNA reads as TGTGCCAGCAGATTGGGACAGGGCTATCAGCCCCAGCATTTT.